This T cell receptor beta chain is drawn from a study of blood T cells in healthy people across ages. This clonotype was seen only a few times. The use of a sample-barcoded 5' primer and a J-beta primer mix characterized a second PCR of roughly 6 to 11 cycles. TCRdb re-called the 5' RACE reads with MiXCR, one entry per CDR3 protein. Of about 620,000 distinct CDR3 sequences in the sample, 52% are singletons; the top ten hold less than 15%. Germline V gives CDR1 SGHRS, CDR2 YFSETQ. CDR3 length: 16 residues. The sequence was obtained from an elderly woman in good health. The sequenced sample was blood. The chain has TRBV5-1 and TRBJ2-1; no definite D call. The end of the DNA fits TRBJ2-7 better, so the J call may be wrong. The CDR3, as DNA: TGCGCCAGCAGCTCTCAAAACGCCCTTTCCTACAATGAGCAGTACTTC. Its translation is CASSSQNALSYNEQYF.